Following are 27 T cell receptor beta chains from one sample sequenced in a study of T cells in Graves' hyperthyroidism and ophthalmopathy. The CDR3 regions of TCR beta were amplified from RNA transcripts. The HTBI primer set drove a first-round RT-PCR of the TCR CDR3. TCRdb processed the multiplex PCR reads anew with MiXCR; each CDR3 protein has one entry. Of hundreds of thousands of distinct CDR3 sequences detected, 11% to 15% appear once; the ten largest clones hold 20% to 25%. Sequenced material: blood. Receptors originate from a woman younger than 45 with Graves' hyperthyroidism.

This clonotype showed up just a few times. The chain couples TRBV6-1 to TRBJ2-2, with 7 bases that match TRBD2. CDR1 MNHNS and CDR2 SASEGT come from the germline V gene. The CDR3 is 16 amino acids. The V gene end was trimmed by 2 bases and the J gene end by 4 bases; junction bases not matched to a gene: 7. CDR3 nucleotide sequence: TGTGCCAGCAGTGAAACGGGCGGGAGTCGCACCGGGGAGCTGTTTTTT. It yields the protein CASSETGGSRTGELFF.

In regard to this clonotype: A much larger clone differs by one base, so this may be a read error. This sequence joins TRBV6-1 and TRBJ2-5; the D is unclear. Germline V CDR1 and CDR2: MNHNS, SASEGT. Between the trimmed V and J ends, which lost 5 bases and 7 bases, there was a span of 14 bases. The CDR3 runs 13 residues. CDR3 sequence: CASSHSRLGTQYF. CDR3 DNA sequence: TGTGCCAGCAGTCACAGTCGCCTGGGGACCCAGTACTTC.

This sequence joins TRBV28 and TRBJ2-7; D uncertain. The CDR3 contains 13 residues. Trimming cost V 1 base and J 5 bases, with 9 bases left between them. Germline V gene data show CDR1 as MDHEN and CDR2 as SYDVKM. The CDR3 region is CASSLYSPDEQYF. The CDR3 DNA reads TGTGCCAGCAGTTTATACAGCCCGGACGAGCAGTACTTC.

This clonotype was found a few times. The V call is TRBV27, the J call TRBJ2-5; D perhaps matches TRBD2 (5 bases). The CDR3 contains 13 residues. The germline V gene has CDR1 MNHEY and CDR2 SMNVEV (reference sequence). Trimming pared 3 bases from V and 3 bases from J, leaving 8 bases between. The CDR3 is CASSFRGKETQYF. The DNA of the CDR3 is TGTGCCAGCAGTTTTCGGGGAAAAGAGACCCAGTACTTC.

This clonotype was seen repeatedly, ten times or more. The chain couples TRBV30 to TRBJ2-2; 9 bases fit TRBD2. The J segment lost 3 bases and the V segment lost 1 base, leaving 0 bases of the junction unmatched. CDR3 length: 14 amino acids. Germline V gives CDR1 GTSNPN, CDR2 SVGIG (reference sequence). CDR3 DNA: TGTGCCTGGAGTGGGACTAGCGACACCGGGGAGCTGTTTTTT. It translates to CAWSGTSDTGELFF.

The V gene is TRBV7-8, the J gene TRBJ2-4; no clear D gene. The germline V gene encodes CDR1 SGHVS and CDR2 FQNEAQ. Trimming shortened V by 5 bases and J by 2 bases, and 13 bases separated the two germline ends. The CDR3 sequence is 15 residues long. CDR3 sequence: CASSLPEYSKNIQYF. The DNA of the CDR3 is TGTGCCAGCAGCCTCCCCGAGTACTCCAAAAACATTCAGTACTTC.

This clonotype occurred many times. The chain has TRBV11-2 and TRBJ2-3; TRBD1 might be the D (5 bases). From germline, CDR1 is SGHAT and CDR2 FQNNGV. Trimming cost V 4 bases and J 4 bases, with 24 bases left between them. The CDR3 is 18 residues long. The CDR3 is CASSSRPQTQGAPDTQYF. CDR3 DNA sequence: TGTGCCAGCAGCTCTAGACCCCAAACACAAGGGGCCCCAGATACGCAGTATTTT.

This clonotype was observed many times. This chain connects TRBV12-3 or TRBV12-4 to TRBJ1-5; unclear D gene. This CDR3 region has 13 residues. V dropped 6 bases and J dropped 5 bases, with 11 bases sitting between them. As DNA, the CDR3 is TGTGCCAGCAGCCTGGCGGGCTATCAGCCCCAGCATTTT. This translates into CASSLAGYQPQHF.

This clonotype has at least ten counts. The DNA for the CDR3 is TGTGCCAGCAGCCCGGGACCGCGCACCGGGGAGCTGTTTTTT. Translating it yields CASSPGPRTGELFF. The chain couples TRBV28 to TRBJ2-2; D tentatively fits TRBD1 or TRBD2 (5 bases each). Per germline, CDR1 MDHEN and CDR2 SYDVKM. The germline V and J ends were trimmed by 6 bases and 4 bases, with 12 bases remaining between them. This CDR3 is built from 14 residues.

The rearrangement joins TRBV29-1 to TRBJ2-2, with D maybe TRBD2 (6 bases). CDR3 length equals 16 residues. Germline CDR1 and CDR2: SQVTM and ANQGSEA. V lost 1 base to trimming and J lost 6 bases, with 18 bases between them. In nucleotides, the CDR3 is TGCAGCGTTGAAGTCCGACGGGACTTTATCGCCGGGGAGCTGTTTTTT. Translation gives CSVEVRRDFIAGELFF.

This clonotype was recorded at least ten times. The gene calls are TRBV28 and TRBJ2-7, with D perhaps being TRBD1 or TRBD2 (5 bases each). Germline-derived CDR1 and CDR2 are MDHEN and SYDVKM. The CDR3 extends over 15 amino acids. V was shortened by 5 bases and J by 1 base, with 15 bases between the two germline ends. The CDR3 DNA follows: TGTGCCAGCAGTACAACGTCGAGGGGTTCCTACGAGCAGTACTTC. It yields the protein CASSTTSRGSYEQYF.

About this clonotype: The junction departs from the called germline gene at one end, perhaps through a read error. The genes are TRBV19 and TRBJ1-2; TRBD1 agrees at 7 bases. The CDR3 is 14 amino acids. In germline, CDR1 is LNHDA, CDR2 SQIVND (reference sequence). DNA for the CDR3: TGTGCCAGTACTATAACAGGGGCTAACTATGGCTACACCTTC. The encoded protein is CASTITGANYGYTF.

As concerns this clonotype: At one of its ends the junction is not consistent with the germline gene, which may arise from a read error. This rearrangement joins TRBV7-2 to TRBJ2-5; 8 nucleotides line up with TRBD2. This CDR3 contains 15 residues. CDR1 and CDR2 from the germline V gene are SGHTA and FQGNSA. In DNA form, the CDR3 reads TGTGCCAGCAGCCCAACAGCGGGGGCGGGGGAGACTCAGTACTTC. This codes for CASSPTAGAGETQYF.

This rearrangement joins TRBV29-1 to TRBJ2-7, with D uncertain. V shed 5 bases and J shed 4 bases, with 9 bases lying between them. Germline CDR1 SQVTM, CDR2 ANQGSEA. The CDR3 extends over 11 amino acids. The CDR3 DNA reads TGCAGCGTTCAAACAGATTACGAGCAGTACTTC. Translation gives CSVQTDYEQYF.

This clonotype was observed many times. V gene TRBV20-1 combines with J gene TRBJ2-3, with D hard to call. CDR1 DFQATT and CDR2 SNEGSKA come from the germline V gene (reference sequence). This CDR3 region has 11 residues. Trimming left V 6 bases short and J 4 bases short, with 8 bases between. CDR3 in DNA: TGCAGTGCCACCTGGCCAGATACGCAGTATTTT. Amino acids: CSATWPDTQYF.

The table lists this clonotype with many counts. The chain joins TRBV28 to TRBJ1-2; D not resolved. Trimming left V 2 bases short and J 5 bases short, with 12 bases between. Per germline, CDR1 MDHEN and CDR2 SYDVKM. The CDR3 has 14 residues. The chain's CDR3 is CASSLMSLAYGYTF. The CDR3 DNA is TGTGCCAGCAGTTTAATGTCCTTGGCGTATGGCTACACCTTC.

This clonotype was picked up many times. The chain recombines TRBV12-3 or TRBV12-4 with TRBJ2-7; D is possibly TRBD2 (5 bases). The CDR3 runs to 12 residues. V lost 1 base, J lost 4 bases, and 5 bases lay in between. In nucleotides, the CDR3 is TGTGCCAGCAGTTTAGGACTATACGAGCAGTACTTC. This sequence encodes CASSLGLYEQYF.

There are many counts of this clonotype. This chain connects TRBV28 to TRBJ2-1; D unresolved. V lost 4 bases and J 6 bases, leaving 13 bases between the germline ends. This CDR3 is built from 14 residues. Per the germline V gene, CDR1 is MDHEN and CDR2 is SYDVKM. Here the CDR3 reads CASSWGQIRNEQFF. The DNA of the CDR3 is TGTGCCAGCAGTTGGGGTCAAATACGCAATGAGCAGTTCTTC. Based on the CDR3 plus reference TRBV28 and TRBJ2-1, the full variable domain is DVKVTQSSRYLVKRTGEKVFLECVQDMDHENMFWYRQDPGLGLRLIYFSYDVKMKEKGDIPEGYSVSREKKERFSLILESASTNQTSMYLCASSWGQIRNEQFFGPGTRLTVL.

This clonotype was recorded many times. The V gene is TRBV6-1, the J gene TRBJ2-2; no firm D call. V was clipped by 1 base and J by 7 bases, with 13 bases between them. CDR1 and CDR2 from the germline V gene are MNHNS and SASEGT. The CDR3 has 15 amino acids. CDR3 loop: CASSEEGKESGELFF. The CDR3 DNA follows: TGTGCCAGCAGTGAAGAAGGCAAGGAGAGCGGGGAGCTGTTTTTT.

This sequence joins TRBV4-3 and TRBJ1-4; D is unresolved. The V gene lost 6 bases and the J gene lost 4 bases, with 12 bases spanning the gap. CDR1 is LGHNA and CDR2 is YSLEER in the germline V gene. CDR3 size: 14 residues. CDR3 residues: CASSPPGINEKLFF. DNA of the CDR3: TGCGCCAGCAGTCCACCTGGTATTAATGAAAAACTGTTTTTT.

This clonotype was counted many times. The chain employs TRBV7-8 and TRBJ1-1; D gene unclear. Per germline, CDR1 SGHVS and CDR2 FQNEAQ. CDR3 size: 14 residues. V gave up 2 bases and J gave up 2 bases, with 9 bases separating them. This chain's CDR3 is CASSLIRDNTEAFF. The DNA for the CDR3 is TGTGCCAGCAGCTTAATCCGGGATAACACTGAAGCTTTCTTT.

The chain uses TRBV30 and TRBJ2-7, with TRBD1 matching 9 bases. The CDR3 sequence is 13 residues long. CDR1 GTSNPN and CDR2 SVGIG come from the germline V gene (reference sequence). The CDR3 here is CAGVGQGPHEQYF. The DNA for the CDR3 is TGTGCTGGAGTGGGACAGGGTCCCCACGAGCAGTACTTC.

The table lists this clonotype with a few counts. This chain links TRBV6-5 with TRBJ2-7; D gene ambiguous. Germline CDR1 MNHEY, CDR2 SVGAGI. This CDR3 spans 16 amino acids. Trimming stripped 2 bases from V and 5 bases from J, with 19 bases between. CDR3 in DNA: TGTGCCAGCAGTTACGAATACCGATCCCAGCGCAACGAGCAGTACTTC. As protein: CASSYEYRSQRNEQYF.

This clonotype was detected ten times or more. The chain has TRBV15 and TRBJ2-1; 8 nucleotides match TRBD2. Per the germline V gene, CDR1 is LNHNV and CDR2 is YYDKDF (reference sequence). The junction had 8 bases not matched to a gene; V was cut back by 0 bases and J by 4 bases. This CDR3 is 17 amino acids long. In DNA, the CDR3 is TGTGCCACCAGCAGAGATGGGATAGCGGGGAGTTACAATGAGCAGTTCTTC. It is translated as CATSRDGIAGSYNEQFF.

This chain links TRBV29-1 with TRBJ2-2, with 7 bases fitting TRBD1. CDR1 and CDR2 (germline): SQVTM, ANQGSEA. The ends lost 5 bases at V and 3 bases at J; junction bases unmatched: 6. There are 14 residues in the CDR3. The CDR3 nucleotides are TGCAGCGTTTCTCCCGGACAGGACACCGGGGAGCTGTTTTTT. Translating it yields CSVSPGQDTGELFF.

This clonotype was counted a few times. The rearrangement uses TRBV7-9 and TRBJ2-5; D is possibly TRBD2 (5 bases). There are 14 residues in the CDR3. Germline lookup yields CDR1 SEHNR and CDR2 FQNEAQ (reference sequence). Trimming shortened V by 5 bases and J by 1 base, and 11 bases separated the two germline ends. The CDR3 region has the DNA TGTGCCAGCAGCATGCCAGGACTCCAAGAGACCCAGTACTTC. Its protein product is CASSMPGLQETQYF.

This clonotype was picked up many times. V gene TRBV28 combines with J gene TRBJ2-2; D may be TRBD1 (6 bases). The V gene lost 8 bases and the J gene lost 2 bases, with 9 bases spanning the gap. This CDR3 comprises 13 residues. Germline assignment: CDR1 MDHEN and CDR2 SYDVKM. The CDR3 nucleotides read TGTGCCAGCGGGGGACAAAACACCGGGGAGCTGTTTTTT. Translating it yields CASGGQNTGELFF.